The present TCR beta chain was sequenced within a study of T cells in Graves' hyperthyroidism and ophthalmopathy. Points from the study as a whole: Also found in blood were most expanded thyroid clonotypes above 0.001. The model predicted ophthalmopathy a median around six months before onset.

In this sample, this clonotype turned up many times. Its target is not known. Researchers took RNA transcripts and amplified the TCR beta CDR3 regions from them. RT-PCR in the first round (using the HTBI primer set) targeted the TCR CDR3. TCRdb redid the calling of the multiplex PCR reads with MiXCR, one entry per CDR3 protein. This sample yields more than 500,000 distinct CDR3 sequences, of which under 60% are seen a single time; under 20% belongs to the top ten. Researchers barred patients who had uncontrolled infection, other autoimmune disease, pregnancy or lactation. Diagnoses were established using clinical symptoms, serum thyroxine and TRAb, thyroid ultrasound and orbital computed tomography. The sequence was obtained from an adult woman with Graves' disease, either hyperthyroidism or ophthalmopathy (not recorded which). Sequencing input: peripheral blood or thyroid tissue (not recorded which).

The CDR3 region has the DNA TGCAGTGCTAGAAGCCGACAGGGAGACTATGGCTACACCTTC. Translated: CSARSRQGDYGYTF. The genes are TRBV20-1 and TRBJ1-2, with 7 positions matching TRBD1. Per the germline V gene, CDR1 is DFQATT and CDR2 is SNEGSKA (reference sequence). V gave up 2 bases and J gave up 3 bases; unmatched junction bases: 6. The length of the CDR3 is 14 residues.